The clone carrying this T cell receptor (beta chain) appeared once. The record originates from a study of blood T cell repertoires in COVID-19. Study-level information: Researchers got acute and convalescent COVID-19 samples from the United States, Italy and Spain.

In the authors' workflow: The assay estimated nucleated cells by amplifying reference gene primers. TCRdb's copy holds only in-frame clones and misses some; the assay was immunoSEQ multiplex PCR. D and trimming come from the DNA, and the V and J calls and clone size come from that table. The sample lists about 190,000 clones, about 81% occurring once. The CDR3 totals 13 residues. V shed 3 bases and J shed 10 bases, with 15 bases lying between them. CDR1 LNHDA and CDR2 SQIVND come from the germline V gene (reference sequence). The rearrangement joins TRBV19 to TRBJ1-1; D unclear. The sequenced material came from peripheral blood. This TCR came from a man aged 25-40 years with active or convalescent COVID-19. The DNA of the CDR3 is TGTGCCAGTAGTATTGCCCTCGTCACGGGAGCTTTCTTT. Translating it yields CASSIALVTGAFF.